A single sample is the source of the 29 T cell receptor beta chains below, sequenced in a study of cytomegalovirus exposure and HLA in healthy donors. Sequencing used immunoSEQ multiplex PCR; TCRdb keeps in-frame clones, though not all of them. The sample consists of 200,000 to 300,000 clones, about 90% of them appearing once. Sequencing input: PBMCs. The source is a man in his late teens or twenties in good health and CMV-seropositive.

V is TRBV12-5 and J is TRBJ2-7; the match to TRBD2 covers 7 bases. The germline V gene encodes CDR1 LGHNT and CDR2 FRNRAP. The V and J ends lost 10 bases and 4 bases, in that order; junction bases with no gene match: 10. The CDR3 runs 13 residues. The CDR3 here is CATWDYLTYEQYF. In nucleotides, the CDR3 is TGTGCTACCTGGGACTACCTGACGTACGAGCAGTACTTC.

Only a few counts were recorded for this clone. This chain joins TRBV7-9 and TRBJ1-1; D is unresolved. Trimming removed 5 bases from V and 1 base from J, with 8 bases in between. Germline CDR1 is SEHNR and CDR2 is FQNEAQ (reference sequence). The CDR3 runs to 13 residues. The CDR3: CASSPTQNTEAFF. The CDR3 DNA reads TGTGCCAGCAGCCCCACACAGAACACTGAAGCTTTCTTT. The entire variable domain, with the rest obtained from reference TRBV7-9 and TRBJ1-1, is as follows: DTGVSQNPRHKITKRGQNVTFRCDPISEHNRLYWYRQTLGQGPEFLTYFQNEAQLEKSRLLSDRFSAERPKGSFSTLEIQRTEQGDSAMYLCASSPTQNTEAFFGQGTRLTVV.

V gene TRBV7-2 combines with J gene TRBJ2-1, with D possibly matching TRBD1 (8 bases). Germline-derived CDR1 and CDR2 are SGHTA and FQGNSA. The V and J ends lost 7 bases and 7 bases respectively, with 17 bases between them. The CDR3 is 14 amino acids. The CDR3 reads CASTITGGGNEQFF. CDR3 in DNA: TGTGCCAGCACCATCACAGGGGGGGGGAATGAGCAGTTCTTC.

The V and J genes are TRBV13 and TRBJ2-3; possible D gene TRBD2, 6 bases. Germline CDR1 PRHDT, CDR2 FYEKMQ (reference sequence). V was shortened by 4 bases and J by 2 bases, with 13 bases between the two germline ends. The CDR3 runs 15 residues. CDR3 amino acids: CASSSKGLLTDTQYF. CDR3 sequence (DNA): TGTGCCAGCAGCTCAAAGGGACTTCTCACAGATACGCAGTATTTT.

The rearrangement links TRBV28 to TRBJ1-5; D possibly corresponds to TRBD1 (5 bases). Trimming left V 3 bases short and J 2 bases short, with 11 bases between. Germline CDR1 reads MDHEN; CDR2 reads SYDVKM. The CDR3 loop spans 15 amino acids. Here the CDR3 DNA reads TGTGCCAGCAGTTTGGCAGGGAGGCGCAATCAGCCCCAGCATTTT. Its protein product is CASSLAGRRNQPQHF.

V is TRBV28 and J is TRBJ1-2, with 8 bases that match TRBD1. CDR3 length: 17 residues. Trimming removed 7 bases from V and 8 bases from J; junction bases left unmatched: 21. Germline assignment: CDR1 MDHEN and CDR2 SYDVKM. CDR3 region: CASKLSGQGGIWGGYTF. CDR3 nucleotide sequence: TGTGCCAGCAAACTATCTGGACAGGGAGGAATTTGGGGGGGCTACACCTTC.

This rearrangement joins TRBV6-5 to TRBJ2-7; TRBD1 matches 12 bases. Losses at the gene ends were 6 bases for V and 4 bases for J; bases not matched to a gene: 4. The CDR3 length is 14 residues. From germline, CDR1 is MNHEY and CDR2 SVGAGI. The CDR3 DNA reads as TGTGCCAGCAGGCCGGGACAGGGGGCATACGAGCAGTACTTC. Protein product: CASRPGQGAYEQYF.

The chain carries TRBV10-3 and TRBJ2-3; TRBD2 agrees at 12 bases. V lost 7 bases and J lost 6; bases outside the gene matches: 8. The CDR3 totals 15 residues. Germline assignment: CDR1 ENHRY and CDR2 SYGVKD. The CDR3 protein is CAITTTSGSPDTQYF. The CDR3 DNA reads TGTGCCATCACTACGACTAGCGGGAGTCCTGATACGCAGTATTTT.

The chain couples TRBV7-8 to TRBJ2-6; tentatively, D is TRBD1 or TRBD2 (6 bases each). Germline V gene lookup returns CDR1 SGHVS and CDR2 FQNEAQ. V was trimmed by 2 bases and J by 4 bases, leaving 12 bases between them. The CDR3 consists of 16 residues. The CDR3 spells CASSLFGGQGANVLTF. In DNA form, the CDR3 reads TGTGCCAGCAGCTTATTCGGGGGCCAGGGGGCCAACGTCCTGACTTTC.

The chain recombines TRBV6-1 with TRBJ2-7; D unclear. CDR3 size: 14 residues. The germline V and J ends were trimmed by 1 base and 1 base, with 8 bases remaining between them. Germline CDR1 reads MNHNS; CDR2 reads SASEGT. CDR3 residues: CASSEEVSSYEQYF. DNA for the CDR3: TGTGCCAGCAGTGAAGAGGTCAGTTCCTACGAGCAGTACTTC.

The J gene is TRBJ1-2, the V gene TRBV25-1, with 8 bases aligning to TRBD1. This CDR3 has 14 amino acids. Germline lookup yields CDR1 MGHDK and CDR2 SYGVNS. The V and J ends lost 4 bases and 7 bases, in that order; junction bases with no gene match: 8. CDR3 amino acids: CASSASGGSGGYTF. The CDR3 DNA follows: TGTGCCAGCAGTGCCTCAGGGGGCAGTGGTGGCTACACCTTC.

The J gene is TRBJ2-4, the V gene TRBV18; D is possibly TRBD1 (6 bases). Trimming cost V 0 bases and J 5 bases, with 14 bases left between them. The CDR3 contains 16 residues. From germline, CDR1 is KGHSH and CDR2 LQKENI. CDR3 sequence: CASSPPRTVTQNIQYF. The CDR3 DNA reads TGTGCCAGCTCACCACCCCGGACAGTCACCCAAAACATTCAGTACTTC.

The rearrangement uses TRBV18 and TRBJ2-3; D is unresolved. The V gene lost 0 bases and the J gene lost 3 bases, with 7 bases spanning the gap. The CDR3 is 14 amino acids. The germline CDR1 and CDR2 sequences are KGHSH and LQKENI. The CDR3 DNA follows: TGTGCCAGCTCACCACCGGCGGCTACAGATACGCAGTATTTT. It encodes CASSPPAATDTQYF. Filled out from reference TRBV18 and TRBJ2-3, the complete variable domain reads NAGVMQNPRHLVRRRGQEARLRCSPMKGHSHVYWYRQLPEEGLKFMVYLQKENIIDESGMPKERFSAEFPKEGPSILRIQQVVRGDSAAYFCASSPPAATDTQYFGPGTRLTVL.

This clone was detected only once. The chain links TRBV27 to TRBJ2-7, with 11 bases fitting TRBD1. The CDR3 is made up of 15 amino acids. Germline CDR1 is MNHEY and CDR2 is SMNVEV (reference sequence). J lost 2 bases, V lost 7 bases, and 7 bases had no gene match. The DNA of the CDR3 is TGTGCCAGCATGAGACTGGGACAGGGGGCCTACGAGCAGTACTTC. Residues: CASMRLGQGAYEQYF.

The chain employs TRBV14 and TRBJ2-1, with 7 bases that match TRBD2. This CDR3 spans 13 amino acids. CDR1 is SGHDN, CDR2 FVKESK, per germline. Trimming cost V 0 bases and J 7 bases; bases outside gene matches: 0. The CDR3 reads CASSQERGNEQFF. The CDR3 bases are TGTGCCAGCAGCCAAGAGCGGGGGAATGAGCAGTTCTTC.

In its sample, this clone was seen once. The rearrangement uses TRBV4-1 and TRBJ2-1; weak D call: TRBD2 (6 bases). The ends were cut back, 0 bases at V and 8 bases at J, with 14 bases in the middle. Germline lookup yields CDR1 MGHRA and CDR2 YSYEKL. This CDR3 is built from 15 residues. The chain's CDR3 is CASSQDSVLAHEQFF. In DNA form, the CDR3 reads TGCGCCAGCAGCCAAGACTCCGTTCTAGCGCATGAGCAGTTCTTC.

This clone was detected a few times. The CDR3 sequence is CASSYSSGHYEQYF. CDR3 DNA: TGTGCCAGCAGTTACTCGTCAGGACACTACGAGCAGTACTTC. The V and J genes are TRBV6-6 and TRBJ2-7; D might be TRBD1 (5 bases). Between the trimmed V and J ends, which lost 0 bases and 3 bases, there was a span of 9 bases. From germline, CDR1 is MNHNY and CDR2 SVGAGI (reference sequence). This CDR3 is 14 amino acids long.

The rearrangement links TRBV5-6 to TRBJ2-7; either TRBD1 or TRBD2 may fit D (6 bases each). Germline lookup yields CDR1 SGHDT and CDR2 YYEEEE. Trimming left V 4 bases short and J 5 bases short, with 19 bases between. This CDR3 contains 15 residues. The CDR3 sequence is CASSRRGLYRDEQYF. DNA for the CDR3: TGTGCCAGCAGCCGGAGGGGGTTGTATAGGGACGAGCAGTACTTC.

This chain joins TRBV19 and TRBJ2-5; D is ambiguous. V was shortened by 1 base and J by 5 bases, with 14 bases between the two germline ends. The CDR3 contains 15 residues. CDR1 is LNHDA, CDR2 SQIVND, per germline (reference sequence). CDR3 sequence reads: CASSIGTQKTETQYF. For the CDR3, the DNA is TGTGCCAGTAGTATAGGGACCCAAAAGACGGAGACCCAGTACTTC.

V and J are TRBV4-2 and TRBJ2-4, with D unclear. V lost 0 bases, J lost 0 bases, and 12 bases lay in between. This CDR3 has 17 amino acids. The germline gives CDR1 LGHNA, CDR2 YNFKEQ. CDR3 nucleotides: TGTGCCAGCAGCCAAGACCCCCTTGGGGTAGCCAAAAACATTCAGTACTTC. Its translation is CASSQDPLGVAKNIQYF.

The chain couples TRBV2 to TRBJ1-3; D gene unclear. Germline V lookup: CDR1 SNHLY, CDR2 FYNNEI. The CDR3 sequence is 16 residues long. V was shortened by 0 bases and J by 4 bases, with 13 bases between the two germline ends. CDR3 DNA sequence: TGTGCCAGCAGTGAAGCGCTTGAAGGTTGGGGAAACACCATATATTTT. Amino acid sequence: CASSEALEGWGNTIYF.

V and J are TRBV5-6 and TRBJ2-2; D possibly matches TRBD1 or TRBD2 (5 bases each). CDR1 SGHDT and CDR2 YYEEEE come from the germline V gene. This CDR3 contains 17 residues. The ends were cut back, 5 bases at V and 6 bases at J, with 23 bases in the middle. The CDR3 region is CASSLITGILGAGELFF. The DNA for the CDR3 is TGTGCCAGCAGTTTGATTACAGGAATACTCGGGGCCGGGGAGCTGTTTTTT.

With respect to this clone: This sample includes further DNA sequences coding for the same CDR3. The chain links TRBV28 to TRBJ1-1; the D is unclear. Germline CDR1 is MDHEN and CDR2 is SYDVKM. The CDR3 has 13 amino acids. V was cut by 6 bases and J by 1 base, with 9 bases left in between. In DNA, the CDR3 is TGTGCCAGCAGCCCTCGTGAGAACACTGAAGCTTTCTTT. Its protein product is CASSPRENTEAFF.

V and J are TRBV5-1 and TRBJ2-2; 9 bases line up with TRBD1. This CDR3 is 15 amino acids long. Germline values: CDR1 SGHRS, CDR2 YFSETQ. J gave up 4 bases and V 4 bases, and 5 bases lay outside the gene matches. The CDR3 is CASSVQGAATGELFF. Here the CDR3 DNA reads TGCGCCAGCAGCGTACAGGGGGCGGCCACCGGGGAGCTGTTTTTT.

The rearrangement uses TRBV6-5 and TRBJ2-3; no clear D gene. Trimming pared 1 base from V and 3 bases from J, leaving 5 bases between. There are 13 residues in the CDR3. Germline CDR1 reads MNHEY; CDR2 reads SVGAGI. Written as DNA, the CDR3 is TGTGCCAGCAGTTACTATGGGACAGATACGCAGTATTTT. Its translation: CASSYYGTDTQYF.

The CDR3 DNA is TGTGCCAGCAGCCTAGACCGGGGTAGCAATCAGCCCCAGCATTTT. This sequence encodes CASSLDRGSNQPQHF. The J gene is TRBJ1-5, the V gene TRBV4-2, with D unclear. The CDR3 is made up of 15 amino acids. Trimming pared 4 bases from V and 0 bases from J, leaving 10 bases between. The V gene's germline CDR1 is LGHNA and CDR2 YNFKEQ.

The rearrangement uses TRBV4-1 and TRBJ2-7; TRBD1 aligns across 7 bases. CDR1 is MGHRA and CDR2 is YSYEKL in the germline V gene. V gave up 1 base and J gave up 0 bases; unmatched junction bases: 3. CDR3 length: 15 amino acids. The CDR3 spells CASSQGDSSSYEQYF. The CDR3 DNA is TGCGCCAGCAGCCAAGGGGACAGCAGCTCCTACGAGCAGTACTTC.

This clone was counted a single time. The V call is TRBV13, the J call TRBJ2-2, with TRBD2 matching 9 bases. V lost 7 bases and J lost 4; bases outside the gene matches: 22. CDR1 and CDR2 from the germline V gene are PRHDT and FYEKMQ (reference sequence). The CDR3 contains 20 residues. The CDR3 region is CASITARTSESPGSTGELFF. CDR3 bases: TGTGCCAGCATCACAGCCCGGACTAGCGAATCTCCTGGGAGCACCGGGGAGCTGTTTTTT.

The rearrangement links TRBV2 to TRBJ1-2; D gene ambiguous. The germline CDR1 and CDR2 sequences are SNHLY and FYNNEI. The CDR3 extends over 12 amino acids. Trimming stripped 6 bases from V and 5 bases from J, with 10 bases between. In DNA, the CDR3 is TGTGCCAGCAGCGACGGAGGTTATGGCTACACCTTC. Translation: CASSDGGYGYTF.